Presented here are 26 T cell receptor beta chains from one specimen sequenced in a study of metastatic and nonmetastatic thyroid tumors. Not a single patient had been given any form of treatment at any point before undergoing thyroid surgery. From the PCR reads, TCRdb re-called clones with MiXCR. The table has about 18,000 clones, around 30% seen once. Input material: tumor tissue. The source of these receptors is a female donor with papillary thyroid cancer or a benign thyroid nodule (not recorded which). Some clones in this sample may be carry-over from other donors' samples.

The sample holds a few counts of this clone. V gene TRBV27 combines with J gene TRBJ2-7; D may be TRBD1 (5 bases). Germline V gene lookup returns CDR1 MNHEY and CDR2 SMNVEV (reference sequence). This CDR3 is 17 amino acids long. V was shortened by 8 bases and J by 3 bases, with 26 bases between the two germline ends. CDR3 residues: CASGRSSNSGAIYEQYF. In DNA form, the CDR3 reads TGTGCCAGCGGCCGATCCTCGAACTCTGGGGCCATCTACGAGCAGTACTTC.

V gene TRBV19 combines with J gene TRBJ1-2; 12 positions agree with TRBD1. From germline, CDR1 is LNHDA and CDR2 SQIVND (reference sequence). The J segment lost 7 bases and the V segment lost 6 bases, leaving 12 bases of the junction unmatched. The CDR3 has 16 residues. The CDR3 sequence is CASRTGTGGLPGGYTF. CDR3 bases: TGTGCCAGTAGGACCGGGACAGGGGGCCTTCCAGGTGGCTACACCTTC.

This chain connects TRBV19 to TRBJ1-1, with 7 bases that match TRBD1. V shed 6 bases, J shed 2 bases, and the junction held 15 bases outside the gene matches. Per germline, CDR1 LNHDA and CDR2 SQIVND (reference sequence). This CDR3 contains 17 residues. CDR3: CASSPSGGVYSNTEAFF. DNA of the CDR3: TGTGCCAGTAGCCCCTCAGGGGGGGTTTATAGTAACACTGAAGCTTTCTTT.

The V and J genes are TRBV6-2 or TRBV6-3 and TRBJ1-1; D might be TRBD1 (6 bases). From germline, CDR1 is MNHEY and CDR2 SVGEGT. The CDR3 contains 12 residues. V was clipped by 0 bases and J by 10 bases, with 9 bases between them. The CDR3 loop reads CASSYSGGRAFF. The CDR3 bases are TGTGCCAGCAGTTACTCCGGGGGGCGAGCTTTCTTT.

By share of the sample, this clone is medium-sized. The CDR3 reads CASSFGLAEPYEQYF. The CDR3 DNA follows: TGTGCCAGTAGTTTTGGACTAGCGGAACCCTACGAGCAGTACTTC. The chain recombines TRBV19 with TRBJ2-7; 10 bases map to TRBD2. Trimming took 5 bases from V and 2 from J; bases not matched to a gene: 6. The CDR3 covers 15 residues. Germline assignment: CDR1 LNHDA and CDR2 SQIVND (reference sequence). Combining the CDR3 with reference TRBV19 and TRBJ2-7 gives the whole variable domain DGGITQSPKYLFRKEGQNVTLSCEQNLNHDAMYWYRQDPGQGLRLIYYSQIVNDFQKGDIAEGYSVSREKKESFPLTVTSAQKNPTAFYLCASSFGLAEPYEQYFGPGTRLTVT.

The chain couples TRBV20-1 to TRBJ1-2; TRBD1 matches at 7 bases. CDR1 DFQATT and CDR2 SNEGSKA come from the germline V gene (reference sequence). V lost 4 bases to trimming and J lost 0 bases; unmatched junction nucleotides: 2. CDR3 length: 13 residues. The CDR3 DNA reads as TGCAGTGCTACCACAGGGGCTAACTATGGCTACACCTTC. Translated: CSATTGANYGYTF.

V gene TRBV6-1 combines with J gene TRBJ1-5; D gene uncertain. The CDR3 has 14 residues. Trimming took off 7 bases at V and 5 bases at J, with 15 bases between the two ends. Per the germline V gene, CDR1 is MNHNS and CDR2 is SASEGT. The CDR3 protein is CASTPLGKDQPQHF. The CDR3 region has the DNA TGTGCCAGCACCCCTTTGGGGAAGGATCAGCCCCAGCATTTT.

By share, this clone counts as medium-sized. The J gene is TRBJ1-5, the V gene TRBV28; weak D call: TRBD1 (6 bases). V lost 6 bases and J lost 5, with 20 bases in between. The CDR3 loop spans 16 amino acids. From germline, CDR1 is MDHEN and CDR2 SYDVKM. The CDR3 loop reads CASSKPRQAGYQPQHF. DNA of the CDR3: TGTGCCAGCAGCAAACCGCGACAGGCCGGGTATCAGCCCCAGCATTTT.

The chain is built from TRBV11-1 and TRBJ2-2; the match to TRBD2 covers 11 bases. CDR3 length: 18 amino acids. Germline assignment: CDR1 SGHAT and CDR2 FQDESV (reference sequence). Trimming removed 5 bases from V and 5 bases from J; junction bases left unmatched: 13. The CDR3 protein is CASSTGRSGRAGTGELFF. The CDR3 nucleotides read TGTGCCAGCAGCACCGGCCGTAGCGGGAGGGCGGGAACCGGGGAGCTGTTTTTT. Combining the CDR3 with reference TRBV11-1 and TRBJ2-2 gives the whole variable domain EAEVAQSPRYKITEKSQAVAFWCDPISGHATLYWYRQILGQGPELLVQFQDESVVDDSQLPKDRFSAERLKGVDSTLKIQPAELGDSAMYLCASSTGRSGRAGTGELFFGEGSRLTVL.

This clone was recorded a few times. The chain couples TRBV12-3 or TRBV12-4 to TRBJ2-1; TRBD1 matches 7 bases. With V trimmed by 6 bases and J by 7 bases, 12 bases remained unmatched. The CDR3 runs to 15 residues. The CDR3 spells CASSTTGEYGNEQFF. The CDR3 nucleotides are TGTGCCAGCAGCACCACAGGGGAGTATGGGAATGAGCAGTTCTTC.

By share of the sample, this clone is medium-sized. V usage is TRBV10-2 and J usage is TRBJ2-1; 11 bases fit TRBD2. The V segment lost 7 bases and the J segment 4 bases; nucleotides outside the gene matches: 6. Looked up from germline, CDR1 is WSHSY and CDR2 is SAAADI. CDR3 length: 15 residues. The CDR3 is CASISRLAGYNEQFF. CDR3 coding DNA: TGCGCCAGCATCTCTAGACTAGCGGGGTACAATGAGCAGTTCTTC.

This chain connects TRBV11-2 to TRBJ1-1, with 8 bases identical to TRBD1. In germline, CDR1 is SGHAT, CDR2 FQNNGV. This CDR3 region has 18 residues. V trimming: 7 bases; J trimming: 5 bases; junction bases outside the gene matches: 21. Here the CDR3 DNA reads TGTGCCAGCAACCCTCTAGGGGGGCCTCGGACAGGGAGGACTGAAGCTTTCTTT. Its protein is CASNPLGGPRTGRTEAFF.

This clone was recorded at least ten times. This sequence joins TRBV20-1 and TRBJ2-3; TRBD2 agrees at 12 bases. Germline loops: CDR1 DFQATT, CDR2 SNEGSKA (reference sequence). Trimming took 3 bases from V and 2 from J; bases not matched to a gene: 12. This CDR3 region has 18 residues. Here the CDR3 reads CSASGGASGRALTDTQYF. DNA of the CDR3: TGCAGTGCTAGTGGGGGCGCTAGCGGGAGGGCCCTCACAGATACGCAGTATTTT.

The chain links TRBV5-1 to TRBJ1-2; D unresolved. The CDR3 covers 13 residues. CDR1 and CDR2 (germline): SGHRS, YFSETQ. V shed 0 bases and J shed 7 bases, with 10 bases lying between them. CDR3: CASSLGELSGYTF. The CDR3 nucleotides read TGCGCCAGCAGCTTGGGCGAGCTGTCTGGCTACACCTTC.

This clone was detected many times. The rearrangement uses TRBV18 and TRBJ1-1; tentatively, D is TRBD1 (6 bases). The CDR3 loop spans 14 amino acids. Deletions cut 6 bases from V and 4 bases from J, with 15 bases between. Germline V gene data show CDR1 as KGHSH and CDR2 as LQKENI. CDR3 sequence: CASSPQGKGTEAFF. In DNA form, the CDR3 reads TGTGCCAGCTCCCCGCAGGGGAAGGGCACTGAAGCTTTCTTT.

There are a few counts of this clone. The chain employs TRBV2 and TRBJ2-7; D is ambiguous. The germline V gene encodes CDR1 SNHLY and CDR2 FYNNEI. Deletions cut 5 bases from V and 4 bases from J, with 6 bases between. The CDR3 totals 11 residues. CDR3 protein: CASSRMYEQYF. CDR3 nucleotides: TGTGCCAGCAGTCGAATGTACGAGCAGTACTTC.

The DNA of the CDR3 is TGTGCCAGTAGTATAGCCCCGACAGGGTTGGACTACGAGCAGTACTTC. Translating it yields CASSIAPTGLDYEQYF. The gene calls are TRBV19 and TRBJ2-7; 7 nucleotides agree with TRBD1. Germline CDR1 and CDR2: LNHDA and SQIVND (reference sequence). The CDR3 spans 16 residues. V shed 1 base and J 3 bases; nucleotides not matched to a gene: 9.

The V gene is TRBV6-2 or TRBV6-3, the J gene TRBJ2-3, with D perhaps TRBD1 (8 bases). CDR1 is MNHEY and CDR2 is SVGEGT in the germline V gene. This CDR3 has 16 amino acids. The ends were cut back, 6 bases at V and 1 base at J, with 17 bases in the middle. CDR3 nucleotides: TGTGCCAGCAGACTTCGACAGGGGAGGGGCACAGATACGCAGTATTTT. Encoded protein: CASRLRQGRGTDTQYF.

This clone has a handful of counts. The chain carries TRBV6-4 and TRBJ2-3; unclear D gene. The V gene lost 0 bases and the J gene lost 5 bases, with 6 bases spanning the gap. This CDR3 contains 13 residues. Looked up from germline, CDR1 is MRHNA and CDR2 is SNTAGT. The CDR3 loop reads CASSDSKVDTQYF. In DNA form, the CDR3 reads TGTGCCAGCAGTGACTCGAAGGTAGATACGCAGTATTTT.

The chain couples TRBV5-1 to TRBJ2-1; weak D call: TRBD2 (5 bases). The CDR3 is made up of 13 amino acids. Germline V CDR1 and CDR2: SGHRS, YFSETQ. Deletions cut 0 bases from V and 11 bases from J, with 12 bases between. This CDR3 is CASSLALGGQQFF. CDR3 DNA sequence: TGCGCCAGCAGCTTGGCCTTGGGCGGGCAGCAGTTCTTC.

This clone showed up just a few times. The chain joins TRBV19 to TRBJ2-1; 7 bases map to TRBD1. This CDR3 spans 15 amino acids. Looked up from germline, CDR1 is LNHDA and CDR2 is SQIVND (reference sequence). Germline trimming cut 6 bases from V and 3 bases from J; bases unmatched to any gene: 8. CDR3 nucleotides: TGTGCCAGTAGCCAACAGGGGAAAGTCTACAATGAGCAGTTCTTC. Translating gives CASSQQGKVYNEQFF.

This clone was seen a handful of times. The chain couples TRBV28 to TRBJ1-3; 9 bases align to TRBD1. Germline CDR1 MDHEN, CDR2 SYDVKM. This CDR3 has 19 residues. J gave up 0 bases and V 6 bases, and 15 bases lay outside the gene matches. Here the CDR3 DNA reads TGTGCCAGCAGAACGGGACAGGGAATGTTTTGGGGCTCTGGAAACACCATATATTTT. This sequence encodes CASRTGQGMFWGSGNTIYF.

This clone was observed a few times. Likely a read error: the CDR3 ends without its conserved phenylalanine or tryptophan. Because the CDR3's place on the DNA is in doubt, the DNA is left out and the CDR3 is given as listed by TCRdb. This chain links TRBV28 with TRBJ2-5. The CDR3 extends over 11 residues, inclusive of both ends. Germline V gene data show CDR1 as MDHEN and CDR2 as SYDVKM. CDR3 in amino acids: CASSLEETKYL.

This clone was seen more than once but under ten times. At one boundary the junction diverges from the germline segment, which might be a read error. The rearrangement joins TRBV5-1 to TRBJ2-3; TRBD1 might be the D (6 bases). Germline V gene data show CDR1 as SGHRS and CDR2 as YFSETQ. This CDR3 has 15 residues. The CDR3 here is CSSSQTGPSTDTQYF. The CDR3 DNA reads TGCTCCAGCAGTCAGACAGGACCGAGCACAGATACGCAGTATTTT.

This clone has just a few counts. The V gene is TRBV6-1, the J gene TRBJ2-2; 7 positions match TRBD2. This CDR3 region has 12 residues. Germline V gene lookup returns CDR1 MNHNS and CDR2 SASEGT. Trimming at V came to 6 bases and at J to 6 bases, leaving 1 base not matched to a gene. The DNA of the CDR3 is TGTGCCAGCAGGCGGGAGCCCGGGGAGCTGTTTTTT. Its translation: CASRREPGELFF.

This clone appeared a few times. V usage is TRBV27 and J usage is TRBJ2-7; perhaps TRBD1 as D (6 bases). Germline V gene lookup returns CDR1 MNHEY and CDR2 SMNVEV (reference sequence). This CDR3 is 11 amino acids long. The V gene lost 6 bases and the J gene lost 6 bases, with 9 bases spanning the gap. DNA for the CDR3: TGTGCCAGCAGCAGGGGTGGCGAGCAGTACTTC. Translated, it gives CASSRGGEQYF.